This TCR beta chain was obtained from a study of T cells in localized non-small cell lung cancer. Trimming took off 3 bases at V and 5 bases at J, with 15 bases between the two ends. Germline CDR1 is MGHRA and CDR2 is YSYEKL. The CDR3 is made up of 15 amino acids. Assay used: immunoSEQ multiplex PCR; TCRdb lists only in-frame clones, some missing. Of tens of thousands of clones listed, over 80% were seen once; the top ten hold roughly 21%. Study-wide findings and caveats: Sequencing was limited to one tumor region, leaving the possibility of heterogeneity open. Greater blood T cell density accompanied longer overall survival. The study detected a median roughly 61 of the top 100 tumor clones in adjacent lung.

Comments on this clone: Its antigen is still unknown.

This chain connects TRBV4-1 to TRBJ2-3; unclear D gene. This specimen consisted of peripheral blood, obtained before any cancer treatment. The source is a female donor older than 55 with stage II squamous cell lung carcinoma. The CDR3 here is CASSQDGPRRDTQYF. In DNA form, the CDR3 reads TGCGCCAGCAGCCAGGATGGACCTCGCAGAGATACGCAGTATTTT.